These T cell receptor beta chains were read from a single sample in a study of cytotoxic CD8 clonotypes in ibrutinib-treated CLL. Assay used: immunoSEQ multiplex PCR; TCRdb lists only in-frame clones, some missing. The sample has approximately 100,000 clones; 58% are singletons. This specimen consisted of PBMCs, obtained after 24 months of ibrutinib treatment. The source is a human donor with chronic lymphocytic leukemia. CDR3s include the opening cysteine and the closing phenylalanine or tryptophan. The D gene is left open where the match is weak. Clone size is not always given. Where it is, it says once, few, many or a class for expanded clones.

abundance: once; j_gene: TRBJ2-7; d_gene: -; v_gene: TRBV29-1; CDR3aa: CSVEYPRRGDSYEQYF; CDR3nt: TGCAGCGTTGAATATCCCCGCAGGGGGGACTCCTACGAGCAGTACTTC
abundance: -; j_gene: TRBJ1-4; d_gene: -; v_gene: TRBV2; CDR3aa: CASSPDRPNEKLFF; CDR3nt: TGTGCCAGCAGTCCGGACAGACCTAATGAAAAACTGTTTTTT
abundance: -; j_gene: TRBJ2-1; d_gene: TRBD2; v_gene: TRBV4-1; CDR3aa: CASSQDQRGGYYDSEQFF; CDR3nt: TGCGCCAGCAGCCAAGACCAGCGGGGGGGATATTACGATAGTGAGCAGTTCTTC
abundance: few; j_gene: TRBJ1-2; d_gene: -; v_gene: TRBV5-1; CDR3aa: CASSLTQGAYGYTF; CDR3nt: TGCGCCAGCAGCTTGACCCAGGGTGCCTATGGCTACACCTTC
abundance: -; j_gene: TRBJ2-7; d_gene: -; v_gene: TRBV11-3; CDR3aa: CASSLVTLASPYEQYF; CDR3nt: TGTGCCAGCAGCTTAGTAACTCTAGCGAGCCCCTACGAGCAGTACTTC
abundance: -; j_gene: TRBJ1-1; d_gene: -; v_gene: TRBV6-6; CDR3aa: CASSYEIGTEAFF; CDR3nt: TGTGCCAGCAGTTACGAGATTGGCACTGAAGCTTTCTTT
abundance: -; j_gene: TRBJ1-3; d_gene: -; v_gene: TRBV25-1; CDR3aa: CASSLGVAMGNTIYF; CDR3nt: TGTGCCAGCAGCTTAGGGGTCGCGATGGGAAACACCATATATTTT
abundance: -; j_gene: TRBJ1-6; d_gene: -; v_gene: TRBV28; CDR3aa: CASSLNFNSPLHF; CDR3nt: TGTGCCAGCAGTCTGAACTTTAATTCACCCCTCCACTTT
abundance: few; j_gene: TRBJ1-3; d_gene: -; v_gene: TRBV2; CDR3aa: CASSEGRGSSGNTIYF; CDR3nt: TGTGCCAGCAGTGAAGGCAGGGGATCCTCTGGAAACACCATATATTTT
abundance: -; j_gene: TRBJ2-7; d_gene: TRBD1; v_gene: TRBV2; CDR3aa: CASSAKSPGQFNYEQYF; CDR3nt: TGTGCCAGCAGCGCCAAATCCCCGGGACAGTTCAACTACGAGCAGTACTTC
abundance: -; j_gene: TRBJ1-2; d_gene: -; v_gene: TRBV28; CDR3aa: CASTSGGPYGYTF; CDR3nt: TGTGCCAGCACTTCGGGGGGCCCCTATGGCTACACCTTC
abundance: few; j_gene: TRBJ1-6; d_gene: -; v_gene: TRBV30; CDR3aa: CAWTAGLRSPLHF; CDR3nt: TGTGCCTGGACTGCAGGGTTGAGGTCACCCCTCCACTTT
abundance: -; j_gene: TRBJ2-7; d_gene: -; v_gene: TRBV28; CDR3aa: CASSLALLEQYF; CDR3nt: TGTGCCAGCAGTTTGGCCCTCCTCGAGCAGTACTTC
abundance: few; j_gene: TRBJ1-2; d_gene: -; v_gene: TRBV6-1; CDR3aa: CASSEGRGNYGYTF; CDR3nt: TGTGCCAGCAGTGAGGGCAGGGGTAACTATGGCTACACCTTC
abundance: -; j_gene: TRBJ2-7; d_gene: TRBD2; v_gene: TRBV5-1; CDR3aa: CASSPGTSVLTYEQYF; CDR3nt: TGCGCCAGCAGCCCCGGGACTAGCGTGTTAACCTACGAGCAGTACTTC
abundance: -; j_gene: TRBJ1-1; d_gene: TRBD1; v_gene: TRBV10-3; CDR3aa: CAISERTGDTEAFF; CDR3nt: TGTGCCATCAGTGAAAGGACAGGGGACACTGAAGCTTTCTTT
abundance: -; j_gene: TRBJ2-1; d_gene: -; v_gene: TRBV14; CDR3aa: CASSLRYSSNSYNEQFF; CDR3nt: TGTGCCAGCAGCTTGCGCTACTCATCAAACTCCTACAATGAGCAGTTCTTC
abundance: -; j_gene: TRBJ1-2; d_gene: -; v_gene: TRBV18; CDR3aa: CASSPTTVLGYTF; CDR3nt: TGTGCCAGCTCACCAACGACGGTTTTGGGCTACACCTTC
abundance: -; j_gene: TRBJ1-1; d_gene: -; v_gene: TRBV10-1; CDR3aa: CASSETGRDAFF; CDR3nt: TGCGCCAGCAGTGAGACCGGAAGGGACGCTTTCTTT
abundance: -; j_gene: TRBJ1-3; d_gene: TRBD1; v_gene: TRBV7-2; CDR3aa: CASSLAPQGQSSGNTIYF; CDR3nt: TGTGCCAGCAGCTTAGCGCCACAGGGGCAGAGCTCTGGAAACACCATATATTTT
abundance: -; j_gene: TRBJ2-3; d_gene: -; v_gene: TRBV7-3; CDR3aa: CASSLGLSTDTQYF; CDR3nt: TGTGCCAGCAGCTTAGGGCTGAGCACAGATACGCAGTATTTT
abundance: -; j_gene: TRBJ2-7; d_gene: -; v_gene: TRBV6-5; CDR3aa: CASSSTQGGQYF; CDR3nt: TGTGCCAGCAGCTCAACGCAGGGCGGCCAGTACTTC
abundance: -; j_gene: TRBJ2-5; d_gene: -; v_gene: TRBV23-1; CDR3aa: CASSQGGPETQYF; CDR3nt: TGCGCCAGCAGTCAAGGGGGGCCGGAGACCCAGTACTTC
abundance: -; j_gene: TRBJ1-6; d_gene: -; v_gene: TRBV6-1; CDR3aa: CASSEGDNYYNSPLHF; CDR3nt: TGTGCCAGCAGTGAAGGGGACAACTACTATAATTCACCCCTCCACTTT
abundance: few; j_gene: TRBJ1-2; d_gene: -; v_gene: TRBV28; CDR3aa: CASSTPGGGPHGYTF; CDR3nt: TGTGCCAGCAGCACCCCCGGGGGCGGGCCTCATGGCTACACCTTC
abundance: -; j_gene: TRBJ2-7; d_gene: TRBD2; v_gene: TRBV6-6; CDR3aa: CASSTGTSKPEQYF; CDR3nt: TGTGCCAGCAGTACCGGGACTAGTAAACCCGAGCAGTACTTC
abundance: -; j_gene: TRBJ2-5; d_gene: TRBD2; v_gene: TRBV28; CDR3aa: CASSLIPGSGGEETQYF; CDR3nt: TGTGCCAGCAGTTTAATTCCGGGTAGCGGGGGGGAAGAGACCCAGTACTTC
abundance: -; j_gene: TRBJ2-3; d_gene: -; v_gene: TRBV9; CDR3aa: CASSSKGTDTQYF; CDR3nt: TGTGCCAGCAGCTCTAAGGGCACAGATACGCAGTATTTT
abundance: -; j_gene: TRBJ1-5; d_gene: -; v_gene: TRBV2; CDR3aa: CASSESYRSNQPQHF; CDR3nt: TGTGCCAGCAGTGAATCTTACAGATCCAATCAGCCCCAGCATTTT
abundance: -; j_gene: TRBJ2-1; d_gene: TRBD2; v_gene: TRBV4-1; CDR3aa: CASSQGEAGRGDNEQFF; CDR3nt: TGCGCCAGCAGCCAAGGGGAGGCGGGTCGGGGGGACAATGAGCAGTTCTTC
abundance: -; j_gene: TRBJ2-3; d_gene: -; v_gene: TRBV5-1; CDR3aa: CASSPEGGTDTQYF; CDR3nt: TGCGCCAGCAGCCCGGAGGGTGGGACAGATACGCAGTATTTT
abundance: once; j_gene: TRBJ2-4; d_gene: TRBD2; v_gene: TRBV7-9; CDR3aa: CASSSLTSGGAAKNIQYF; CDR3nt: TGTGCCAGCAGCTCTTTGACTAGCGGGGGGGCGGCCAAAAACATTCAGTACTTC
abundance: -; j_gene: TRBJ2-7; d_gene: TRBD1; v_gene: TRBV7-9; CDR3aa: CASSKGTGGGGSGGEQYF; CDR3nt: TGTGCCAGCAGTAAGGGGACAGGGGGCGGCGGGTCCGGCGGCGAGCAGTACTTC
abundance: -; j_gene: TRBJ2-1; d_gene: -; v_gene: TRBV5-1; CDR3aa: CASSSPPGKGGNEQFF; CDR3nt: TGCGCCAGCAGCTCCCCCCCGGGGAAGGGTGGGAATGAGCAGTTCTTC
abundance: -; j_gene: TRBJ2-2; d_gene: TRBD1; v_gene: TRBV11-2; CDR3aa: CASSEIRGRGPGELFF; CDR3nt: TGTGCCAGCAGCGAAATACGGGGTAGGGGGCCCGGGGAGCTGTTTTTT
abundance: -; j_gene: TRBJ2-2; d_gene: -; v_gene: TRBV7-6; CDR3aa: CASSPRSTGELFF; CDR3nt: TGTGCCAGCAGCCCCCGCAGCACCGGGGAGCTGTTTTTT
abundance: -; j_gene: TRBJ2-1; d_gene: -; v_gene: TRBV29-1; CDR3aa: CSVVRYNEQFF; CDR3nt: TGCAGCGTTGTACGATACAATGAGCAGTTCTTC
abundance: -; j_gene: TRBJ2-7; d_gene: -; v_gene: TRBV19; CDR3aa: CASSIGQALPYEQYF; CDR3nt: TGTGCCAGTAGTATAGGGCAGGCGCTTCCCTACGAGCAGTACTTC
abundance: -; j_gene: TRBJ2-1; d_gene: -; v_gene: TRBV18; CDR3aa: CASSPASQGENEQFF; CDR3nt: TGTGCCAGCTCACCAGCCAGTCAGGGCGAGAATGAGCAGTTCTTC
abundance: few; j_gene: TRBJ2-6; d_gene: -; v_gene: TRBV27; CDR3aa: CASSRGDRRGSGANVLTF; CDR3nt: TGTGCCAGCAGTAGAGGAGACAGACGCGGGTCTGGGGCCAACGTCCTGACTTTC
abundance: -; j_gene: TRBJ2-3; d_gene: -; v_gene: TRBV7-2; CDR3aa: CASSGGASTDTQYF; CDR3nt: TGTGCCAGCAGCGGGGGAGCTAGCACAGATACGCAGTATTTT
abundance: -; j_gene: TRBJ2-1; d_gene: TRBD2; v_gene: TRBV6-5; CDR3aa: CASRAGGRRNEQFF; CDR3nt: TGTGCCAGCAGAGCGGGGGGGCGACGTAATGAGCAGTTCTTC
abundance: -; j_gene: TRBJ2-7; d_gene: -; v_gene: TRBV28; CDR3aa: CASSLVAAYEQYF; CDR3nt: TGTGCCAGCAGTCTTGTAGCGGCCTACGAGCAGTACTTC
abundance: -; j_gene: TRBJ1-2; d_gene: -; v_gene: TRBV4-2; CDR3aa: CASYTNYGYTF; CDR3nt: TGTGCCAGTTATACAAACTATGGCTACACCTTC
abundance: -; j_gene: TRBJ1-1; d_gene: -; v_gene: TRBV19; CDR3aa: CASSIGFQAKNTEAFF; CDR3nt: TGTGCCAGTAGTATAGGGTTCCAGGCTAAGAACACTGAAGCTTTCTTT
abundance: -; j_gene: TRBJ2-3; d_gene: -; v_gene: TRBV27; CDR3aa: CAYPQGADTQYF; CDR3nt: TGTGCTTATCCTCAAGGGGCAGATACGCAGTATTTT
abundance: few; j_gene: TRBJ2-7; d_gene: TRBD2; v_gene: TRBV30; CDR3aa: CAGKAGGTYEQYF; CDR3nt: TGTGCCGGAAAAGCGGGGGGGACATACGAGCAGTACTTC
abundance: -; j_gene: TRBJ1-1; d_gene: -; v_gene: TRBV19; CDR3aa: CASSNATLNTEAFF; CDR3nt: TGTGCCAGTAGCAACGCGACTCTGAACACTGAAGCTTTCTTT
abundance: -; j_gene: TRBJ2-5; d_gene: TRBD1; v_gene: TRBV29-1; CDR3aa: CSSRTGGETQYF; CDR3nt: TGCAGCTCACGGACAGGGGGAGAGACCCAGTACTTC
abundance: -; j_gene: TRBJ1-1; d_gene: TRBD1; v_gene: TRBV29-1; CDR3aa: CSGEGQPNTEAFF; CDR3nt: TGCAGCGGGGAGGGACAGCCGAACACTGAAGCTTTCTTT
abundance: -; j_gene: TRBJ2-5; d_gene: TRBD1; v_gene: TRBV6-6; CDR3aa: CASSFPSRDRDQTQYF; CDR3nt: TGTGCCAGCAGTTTCCCGTCCCGGGACAGGGATCAGACCCAGTACTTC
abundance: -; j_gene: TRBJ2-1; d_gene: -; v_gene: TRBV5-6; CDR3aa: CASSLAGYEQFF; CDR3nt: TGTGCCAGCAGCTTGGCCGGGTATGAGCAGTTCTTC
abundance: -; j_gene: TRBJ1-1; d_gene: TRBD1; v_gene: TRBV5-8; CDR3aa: CASSKGTAQMNTEAFF; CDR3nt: TGTGCCAGCAGCAAGGGGACAGCCCAAATGAACACTGAAGCTTTCTTT
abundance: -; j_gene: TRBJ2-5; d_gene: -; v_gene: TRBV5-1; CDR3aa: CASSPQPSPGETQYF; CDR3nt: TGCGCCAGCAGCCCACAACCTAGCCCGGGGGAGACCCAGTACTTC
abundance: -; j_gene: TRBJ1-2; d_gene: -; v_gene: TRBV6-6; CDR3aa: CASSRTASDYGYTF; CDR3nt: TGTGCCAGCAGCCGTACCGCCTCAGACTATGGCTACACCTTC
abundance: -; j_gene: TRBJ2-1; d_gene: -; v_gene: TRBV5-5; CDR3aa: CASSRSLVRYEQFF; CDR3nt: TGTGCCAGCAGCCGATCTCTAGTACGCTATGAGCAGTTCTTC
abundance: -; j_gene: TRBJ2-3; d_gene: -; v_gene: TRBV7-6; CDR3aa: CASSLERPAGAGAPDTQYF; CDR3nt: TGTGCCAGCAGCTTAGAGAGGCCCGCGGGGGCGGGGGCCCCAGATACGCAGTATTTT
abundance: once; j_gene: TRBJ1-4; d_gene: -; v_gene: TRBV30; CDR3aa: CAWSVSGPREKLFF; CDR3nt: TGTGCCTGGAGTGTAAGCGGGCCTAGAGAAAAACTGTTTTTT
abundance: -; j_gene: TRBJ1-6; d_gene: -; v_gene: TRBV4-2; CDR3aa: CASSQDHGGNSPLHF; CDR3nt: TGTGCCAGCAGCCAAGATCACGGGGGAAATTCACCCCTCCACTTT
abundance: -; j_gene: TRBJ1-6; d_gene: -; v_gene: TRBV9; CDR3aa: CASSVEGLPPLHF; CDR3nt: TGTGCCAGCAGCGTAGAAGGCCTACCACCCCTCCACTTT